The next 12 T cell receptor beta chains were all read from a single sample in a study of cytomegalovirus exposure and HLA in healthy donors. 13 Jbeta primers and 60 Vbeta primers were used for the PCR. The data were produced by immunoSEQ multiplex PCR, yet TCRdb's version contains in-frame clones alone and is incomplete. The data hold 150,000 to 200,000 clones, with 70% to 75% observed a single time. What was sequenced was PBMCs. These receptors were collected from a man between 18 and 29 years old in good health and CMV-seropositive.

The CDR3 DNA reads TGTGCCAGCAGCTTGGGTAGCGGGAGGGTCACAGATACGCAGTATTTT. Protein sequence: CASSLGSGRVTDTQYF. V gene TRBV5-4 combines with J gene TRBJ2-3; 11 nucleotides align to TRBD2. This CDR3 has 16 amino acids. With 0 bases clipped from V and 2 bases from J, the junction kept 2 bases outside the gene matches. Germline V gene lookup returns CDR1 SGHNT and CDR2 YYREEE (reference sequence).

This chain links TRBV6-4 with TRBJ1-1; D possibly corresponds to TRBD1 (6 bases). The germline V gene encodes CDR1 MRHNA and CDR2 SNTAGT. The ends were cut back, 2 bases at V and 5 bases at J, with 12 bases in the middle. There are 14 residues in the CDR3. This CDR3 is CASSDRGGRTEAFF. The CDR3 DNA follows: TGTGCCAGCAGTGACCGCGGGGGCAGGACTGAAGCTTTCTTT.

This clone was recorded once. The rearrangement links TRBV4-1 to TRBJ1-2; D unresolved. CDR1 and CDR2 (germline): MGHRA, YSYEKL. Trimming took 2 bases from V and 7 from J, leaving 14 bases between them. The CDR3 covers 14 residues. The CDR3 bases are TGCGCCAGCAGCCAAACATACAGCACGCGTGGCTACACCTTC. This codes for CASSQTYSTRGYTF.

The chain couples TRBV4-1 to TRBJ1-1; TRBD1 is a possible D gene (5 bases). The CDR3 is 14 residues long. Trimming removed 2 bases at V and 4 bases at J, with 11 bases between. CDR1 and CDR2 from the germline V gene are MGHRA and YSYEKL. CDR3 sequence reads: CASSQIDRATEAFF. The CDR3 DNA reads TGCGCCAGCAGCCAAATCGACAGAGCCACTGAAGCTTTCTTT.

This clone was seen a handful of times. The chain carries TRBV15 and TRBJ1-5; D call uncertain. Trimming removed 4 bases from V and 0 bases from J, with 10 bases in between. Germline loops: CDR1 LNHNV, CDR2 YYDKDF (reference sequence). The CDR3 loop spans 15 amino acids. The CDR3, as DNA: TGTGCCACCAGCAACAGCCCGAATAGCAATCAGCCCCAGCATTTT. Residues: CATSNSPNSNQPQHF.

The chain is built from TRBV6-5 and TRBJ2-7; 11 bases match TRBD1. Germline V lookup: CDR1 MNHEY, CDR2 SVGAGI. The CDR3 contains 15 residues. V lost 6 bases, J lost 2 bases, and 6 bases stayed unmatched. CDR3 residues: CASRAGTGGAYEQYV. In DNA form, the CDR3 reads TGTGCCAGCAGAGCAGGGACAGGGGGTGCCTACGAGCAGTACGTC.

The rearrangement joins TRBV6-6 to TRBJ2-2; D remains unclear. Germline CDR1 is MNHNY and CDR2 is SVGAGI (reference sequence). Trimming shortened V by 6 bases and J by 4 bases, and 9 bases separated the two germline ends. The CDR3 spans 13 residues. The CDR3 protein is CASRRNITGELFF. The DNA for the CDR3 is TGTGCCAGCAGGCGCAATATCACCGGGGAGCTGTTTTTT.

This clone appeared a few times. The chain is built from TRBV6-1 and TRBJ1-5; TRBD1 aligns across 10 bases. Germline CDR1 MNHNS, CDR2 SASEGT. CDR3 length: 15 amino acids. Unmatched junction bases numbered 4, after V lost 8 bases and J lost 0 bases. For the CDR3, the DNA is TGTGCCAGCGGGAGGGACAGGGGTAGCAATCAGCCCCAGCATTTT. This codes for CASGRDRGSNQPQHF.

J is TRBJ2-1 and V is TRBV4-2; 7 bases match TRBD1. Per the germline V gene, CDR1 is LGHNA and CDR2 is YNFKEQ. The CDR3 runs 14 residues. With 3 bases clipped from V and 7 bases from J, the junction kept 6 bases outside the gene matches. CDR3 in amino acids: CASSHRTGQNEQFF. In nucleotides, the CDR3 is TGTGCCAGCAGCCACCGGACAGGCCAAAATGAGCAGTTCTTC.

This clone was detected only a few times. The chain recombines TRBV4-1 with TRBJ1-5; a weak D match, TRBD1 (5 bases). Germline loops: CDR1 MGHRA, CDR2 YSYEKL. The length of the CDR3 is 14 residues. V was clipped by 1 base and J by 4 bases, with 8 bases between them. The chain's CDR3 is CASSQAGWNQPQHF. The CDR3 coding sequence is TGCGCCAGCAGCCAAGCAGGGTGGAATCAGCCCCAGCATTTT.

This chain links TRBV5-8 with TRBJ2-2; 9 bases are shared with TRBD1. The CDR3 covers 17 residues. The V and J ends lost 3 bases and 4 bases, in that order; junction bases with no gene match: 10. Germline CDR1 SGHTS, CDR2 YDEGEE. Written as DNA, the CDR3 is TGTGCCAGCAGCTCGTTTGCCGGGACAGGGACCACCGGGGAGCTGTTTTTT. Its protein product is CASSSFAGTGTTGELFF.

The CDR3 reads CASSVNKGNYGYTF. The CDR3 DNA reads as TGTGCCAGCAGTGTTAATAAGGGGAACTATGGCTACACCTTC. V is TRBV2 and J is TRBJ1-2; weak D call: TRBD1 (5 bases). The germline V and J ends were trimmed by 4 bases and 2 bases, with 11 bases remaining between them. The CDR3 sequence is 14 residues long. The V gene's germline CDR1 is SNHLY and CDR2 FYNNEI.